One sample yielded the 8 T cell receptor beta chains listed below, sequenced in a study of blood T cells in healthy people across ages. Then a second PCR, running roughly 7 to 11 cycles, was carried out with a sample-barcoded 5' primer and a J-beta primer mix. TCRdb used MiXCR to reprocess the 5' RACE reads, holding one entry per CDR3 protein. The sample holds about a million distinct CDR3 sequences; about 48% are singletons and the top ten take around 15%. The sample was blood. These receptor sequences come from a man aged 30 to 45 in good health.

The chain has TRBV6-5 and TRBJ1-2; 7 bases match TRBD1. V dropped 2 bases and J dropped 6; count of bases not matched to a gene: 3. CDR1 is MNHEY, CDR2 SVGAGI, per germline. The CDR3 is 13 residues long. CDR3 region: CASSYRGPDGYTF. CDR3 sequence (DNA): TGTGCCAGCAGTTACAGGGGGCCGGATGGCTACACCTTC.

This clonotype is a singleton in its sample. V and J are TRBV28 and TRBJ2-7, with D possibly TRBD2 on 6 matching bases. The CDR3 totals 12 residues. V lost 6 bases to trimming and J lost 6 bases, with 12 bases between them. Germline loops: CDR1 MDHEN, CDR2 SYDVKM. In DNA, the CDR3 is TGTGCCAGCAGCCGCGGGGCGCTCGAGCAGTACTTC. Amino acid sequence: CASSRGALEQYF. The variable domain in full, completed from reference TRBV28 and TRBJ2-7, reads DVKVTQSSRYLVKRTGEKVFLECVQDMDHENMFWYRQDPGLGLRLIYFSYDVKMKEKGDIPEGYSVSREKKERFSLILESASTNQTSMYLCASSRGALEQYFGPGTRLTVT.

In its sample, this clonotype was seen a few times. The rearrangement links TRBV7-9 to TRBJ1-4; D possibly corresponds to TRBD1 (6 bases). From germline, CDR1 is SEHNR and CDR2 FQNEAQ (reference sequence). V lost 5 bases, J lost 8 bases, and 18 bases lay in between. This CDR3 has 15 residues. The CDR3 sequence is CASSRETGPGEKLFF. The CDR3 bases are TGTGCCAGCAGCAGGGAGACAGGTCCGGGCGAAAAACTGTTTTTT.

The chain employs TRBV6-5 and TRBJ2-7, with 7 bases fitting TRBD1. Germline trimming cut 2 bases from V and 5 bases from J; bases unmatched to any gene: 6. The CDR3 is 14 amino acids. Per the germline V gene, CDR1 is MNHEY and CDR2 is SVGAGI. CDR3 amino acids: CASSYSTGVDEQYF. The CDR3 bases are TGTGCCAGCAGTTACAGCACAGGGGTAGACGAGCAGTACTTC.

This clonotype was found once. This rearrangement joins TRBV12-3 or TRBV12-4 to TRBJ1-2; the match to TRBD1 covers 8 bases. This CDR3 region has 14 residues. V was pared by 5 bases and J by 7 bases, with 9 bases of the junction left unmatched. CDR3 coding DNA: TGTGCCAGCAGTCTACAGGGGGGAGGCTGTGGCTACACCTTC. It codes for CASSLQGGGCGYTF.

The V gene is TRBV4-1, the J gene TRBJ1-6; D gene ambiguous. The germline V gene has CDR1 MGHRA and CDR2 YSYEKL. With 3 bases removed from V and 0 bases from J, the gap between germline ends came to 12 bases. CDR3 size: 17 residues. The CDR3 protein is CASSQALSSSYNSPLHF. In DNA form, the CDR3 reads TGCGCCAGCAGCCAGGCGTTATCGAGCTCCTATAATTCACCCCTCCACTTT.

There are many counts of this clonotype. V usage is TRBV6-6 and J usage is TRBJ1-5, with 10 bases that match TRBD1. Per germline, CDR1 MNHNY and CDR2 SVGAGI (reference sequence). J was trimmed by 5 bases and V by 6 bases; bases with no gene match: 4. The CDR3 consists of 14 residues. CDR3: CASRLTGGDQPQHF. Written as DNA, the CDR3 is TGTGCCAGCAGGCTGACAGGGGGCGATCAGCCCCAGCATTTT.

V gene TRBV6-6 combines with J gene TRBJ2-1; perhaps TRBD2 as D (6 bases). The DNA end favors TRBJ2-7, so the J call may be wrong. The CDR3 length is 15 residues. Germline CDR1 and CDR2: MNHNY and SVGAGI (reference sequence). The CDR3 is CASREGGSSYNEQYF. DNA of the CDR3: TGTGCCAGCAGGGAGGGCGGAAGCTCCTACAATGAGCAGTACTTC.